The following is a TCR beta chain sequence with its context. The source of the sample is a study of cytomegalovirus exposure and HLA in healthy donors. The PCR was carried out with 60 Vbeta primers and 13 Jbeta primers. Here immunoSEQ multiplex PCR was the method, and the copy in TCRdb shows in-frame clones only, minus some. The sample lists over 120,000 clones; 77% were seen once. The germline gives CDR1 SGHKS, CDR2 YYEKEE (reference sequence). Trimming removed 1 base at V and 5 bases at J, with 11 bases between. The CDR3 is 14 amino acids. This chain joins TRBV5-5 and TRBJ2-3, with TRBD2 as a possible D gene (5 bases). The sample comprised PBMCs. The source of this sequence is a male donor in good health and CMV-seronegative. CDR3 region: CASSLRHGEDTQYF. DNA of the CDR3: TGTGCCAGCAGCTTGAGGCACGGGGAAGATACGCAGTATTTT.